The sequence of this TCR beta chain was determined in a study of T-cell reconstitution after alpha-beta-depleted transplantation in children. As it was prepared, the TCRbeta library received unique molecular identifiers. TCRdb fed the PCR reads into MiXCR, producing one record per CDR3 protein. The repertoire consists of about 500,000 distinct CDR3 sequences, with about 31% occurring once and the leading ten covering more than 2%. In this sample, this clonotype turned up a few times. CDR3 size: 16 residues. CDR1 and CDR2 from the germline V gene are DFQATT and SNEGSKA (reference sequence). V shed 0 bases and J 2 bases; nucleotides not matched to a gene: 8.

This clonotype was obtained from a human donor who donated a stem cell graft to a child with aplastic anemia. The V gene is TRBV20-1, the J gene TRBJ2-7; TRBD1 aligns across 9 bases. Sequences were derived from PBMCs from the stem cell graft donor, sampled from the stem cell graft. Here the CDR3 reads CSARDRAGQGAYEQYF. CDR3 in DNA: TGCAGTGCTAGAGATAGAGCGGGACAGGGCGCCTACGAGCAGTACTTC.